The clone carrying this T cell receptor (beta chain) was observed a few times. The target antigen is unknown. This sample is part of a study of T-cell memory formation after mild COVID-19. Across the study: For the most part, TCR clusters were specific to one donor. Study-level points and caveats: Clones shrinking from day 15 to 85 showed even CD4/CD8 mixes; later expanders tilted CD4+.

TCRdb used MiXCR to reprocess the 5' RACE reads, holding one entry per CDR3 protein. The sample yields more than 300,000 distinct CDR3 sequences, 20% to 25% seen once. This CDR3 is built from 13 residues. CDR1 is LGHDT and CDR2 is YNNKEL in the germline V gene (reference sequence). With 4 bases removed from V and 6 bases from J, the gap between germline ends came to 12 bases. The TCR was taken from a man aged 18 to 35 who had mild COVID-19 (a few samples of this study predate the infection). Cell type and time point are not known. Sequencing was done on a sample of PBMCs or a T cell subset sorted from them (not recorded which). The V and J genes are TRBV3-1 and TRBJ1-1; D is unclear. The CDR3 sequence is CASSRLGQPEAFF. The DNA for the CDR3 is TGTGCCAGCAGCCGGCTAGGTCAACCTGAAGCTTTCTTT.